The rows below give T cell receptor beta chains drawn from one sample of a study of human T cells and chemical hapten exposure. TCRdb reanalysed the RACE reads using MiXCR and keeps one entry per CDR3 protein. The sample holds 100,000 to 150,000 distinct CDR3 sequences, around 11% seen once. The starting material was whole blood, obtained in connection with sensitization to the hapten diphenylcyclopropenone (DPC). The receptors were gathered from a woman in her forties or fifties with alopecia areata. Some clones in this sample may be carry-over from other donors' samples. The CDR3 runs from the conserved cysteine through the conserved F or W. The D gene is left open where the match is weak. Rows give clone size only sometimes, using once, few, many, or a class for an expanded clone.

clone_size j_call d_call v_call cdr3_aa cdr3_nt
once TRBJ1-1 . TRBV28 CASSFVWPNTEAFF TGTGCCAGCAGTTTTGTATGGCCGAACACTGAAGCTTTCTTT
. TRBJ1-4 . TRBV13 CASSFGRGEEKLFF TGTGCCAGCAGCTTCGGTCGGGGTGAGGAAAAACTGTTTTTT
few TRBJ2-7 . TRBV6-1 CASSEAVTAGYEQYF TGTGCCAGCAGTGAAGCGGTGACCGCGGGCTACGAGCAGTACTTC
. TRBJ1-1 TRBD1 TRBV20-1 CSAATGGRNTEAFF TGCAGTGCAGCGACAGGGGGCAGGAACACTGAAGCTTTCTTT
many TRBJ2-7 . TRBV5-1 CASSKNYEQYF TGCGCCAGCAGTAAGAACTACGAGCAGTACTTC
few TRBJ2-7 TRBD2 TRBV12-3/TRBV12-4 CASSTSAYEQYF TGTGCCAGCAGCACTAGCGCTTACGAGCAGTACTTC
. TRBJ2-1 TRBD2 TRBV3-1 CASSQIAGGPGEQFF TGTGCCAGCAGCCAGATAGCGGGGGGGCCGGGCGAGCAGTTCTTC
few TRBJ2-3 . TRBV28 CASSLPNPWDTQYF TGTGCCAGCAGCCTTCCCAACCCCTGGGATACGCAGTATTTT
many TRBJ2-1 TRBD1 TRBV7-8 CASSPRDRANEQFF TGTGCCAGCAGCCCCAGGGACAGGGCTAATGAGCAGTTCTTC
few TRBJ2-7 TRBD1 TRBV18 CASSPSDRAYEQYF TGTGCCAGCTCACCATCGGACAGGGCATACGAGCAGTACTTC
. TRBJ1-1 . TRBV7-2 CASSFRQGRNTEAFF TGTGCCAGCAGCTTTAGGCAGGGTAGGAACACTGAAGCTTTCTTT
. TRBJ1-2 . TRBV12-3/TRBV12-4 CASSLEGGYTF TGTGCCAGCAGTTTGGAGGGGGGCTACACCTTC
few TRBJ2-3 . TRBV4-3 CASSQDQQTDTQYF TGCGCCAGCAGCCAAGATCAACAGACAGATACGCAGTATTTT
. TRBJ1-2 TRBD1 TRBV28 CASSTDREGGMNYGYTF TGTGCCAGCAGTACCGACAGGGAGGGGGGAATGAACTATGGCTACACCTTC
once TRBJ2-5 TRBD2 TRBV3-1 CASSQDTTSGGRDF TGTGCCAGCAGCCAAGATACGACTAGCGGGGGAAGGGACTTC
. TRBJ2-3 . TRBV4-1 CASSQDGDVTDTQYF TGCGCCAGCAGCCAAGACGGGGATGTGACAGATACGCAGTATTTT
few TRBJ2-5 . TRBV3-1 CASSPLAETQYF TGTGCCAGCAGCCCTCTTGCGGAGACCCAGTACTTC
. TRBJ2-1 . TRBV4-2 CASSQERAGHNEQFF TGTGCCAGCAGCCAAGAAAGGGCGGGCCACAATGAGCAGTTCTTC
. TRBJ2-6 . TRBV5-1 CATRISREDSGANVLTF TGCGCCACCCGAATCAGTAGGGAAGACTCTGGGGCCAACGTCCTGACTTTC
many TRBJ1-2 TRBD1 TRBV2 CASESRGPNYGYTF TGTGCCAGCGAGTCCAGGGGGCCTAACTATGGCTACACCTTC
. TRBJ2-7 . TRBV7-2 CASSLGSPPYEQYF TGTGCCAGCAGCTTAGGGTCCCCGCCCTACGAGCAGTACTTC
few TRBJ1-5 . TRBV7-9 CASSSDHGNQPQHF TGTGCCAGCAGCTCCGATCATGGGAATCAGCCCCAGCATTTT
many TRBJ2-3 . TRBV28 CASSLLQGSTDTQYF TGTGCCAGCAGTTTATTACAGGGCAGCACAGATACGCAGTATTTT
. TRBJ2-1 TRBD2 TRBV11-3 CASSLDPSGRDEQFF TGTGCCAGCAGCTTAGATCCTAGCGGGAGGGATGAGCAGTTCTTC
. TRBJ1-5 . TRBV2 CASTPGAGQPQHF TGTGCCAGCACCCCAGGGGCGGGTCAGCCCCAGCATTTT
. TRBJ2-7 . TRBV6-1 CASSGSRSGDYEQYF TGTGCCAGCAGTGGAAGTAGGTCGGGGGACTACGAGCAGTACTTC
. TRBJ1-5 . TRBV12-3/TRBV12-4 CDSSLGGGLGQPQHF TGTGACAGCAGTTTAGGGGGGGGATTGGGACAGCCCCAGCATTTT
many TRBJ1-1 TRBD1 TRBV10-2 CASRTGGTEAFF TGCGCCAGCAGGACAGGGGGCACTGAAGCTTTCTTT
few TRBJ2-5 . TRBV20-1 CSAIWTGTAGETQYF TGCAGTGCTATATGGACAGGTACCGCGGGGGAGACCCAGTACTTC
many TRBJ2-3 TRBD2 TRBV20-1 CSASQSGTSTDTQYF TGCAGTGCTAGTCAGAGCGGGACTAGCACAGATACGCAGTATTTT
. TRBJ2-2 . TRBV20-1 CSARSGQLNTGELFF TGCAGTGCTAGATCTGGACAGTTGAACACCGGGGAGCTGTTTTTT
few TRBJ2-2 TRBD2 TRBV3-1 CASSQRGSGRSSGELFF TGTGCCAGCAGCCAAAGGGGTAGCGGGAGATCCTCCGGGGAGCTGTTTTTT
. TRBJ2-1 TRBD2 TRBV20-1 CSATPLGSASGRWEGEQFF TGCAGTGCCACTCCTTTGGGGTCGGCTAGCGGGAGGTGGGAGGGTGAGCAGTTCTTC
few TRBJ2-1 TRBD1 TRBV2 CASSARDSNEQFF TGTGCCAGCAGTGCCCGGGACAGTAATGAGCAGTTCTTC
many TRBJ2-7 TRBD1 TRBV20-1 CSATDRGDEQYF TGCAGTGCAACGGACAGGGGGGACGAGCAGTACTTC
. TRBJ2-4 . TRBV10-3 CAISESGRAHNIQYF TGTGCCATCAGTGAGTCCGGCAGGGCTCATAACATTCAGTACTTC
few TRBJ2-5 . TRBV10-3 CAISEDPGRVGETQYF TGTGCCATCAGTGAAGATCCGGGCAGGGTGGGGGAGACCCAGTACTTC
few TRBJ2-6 TRBD1 TRBV3-1 CASSHSRTGGFFGANVLTF TGTGCCAGCAGCCATTCAAGGACAGGGGGGTTTTTTGGGGCCAACGTCCTGACTTTC
many TRBJ2-3 TRBD1 TRBV29-1 CSVDGTGVPDTQYF TGCAGCGTTGACGGGACAGGGGTCCCAGATACGCAGTATTTT
few TRBJ2-3 TRBD2 TRBV4-1 CASSQDPGGGATDTQYF TGCGCCAGCAGCCAAGATCCCGGCGGGGGGGCGACAGATACGCAGTATTTT
few TRBJ2-7 TRBD1 TRBV28 CASSRGTGNYEQYF TGTGCCAGCAGCCGCGGGACAGGGAATTACGAGCAGTACTTC
. TRBJ2-2 . TRBV20-1 CSARDNKLAKNTGELFF TGCAGTGCTAGAGATAACAAACTAGCAAAGAACACCGGGGAGCTGTTTTTT
few TRBJ1-1 . TRBV29-1 CSAPAGFNTEAFF TGCAGCGCCCCTGCGGGTTTCAACACTGAAGCTTTCTTT
. TRBJ2-3 TRBD2 TRBV2 CASSVAGGASDTQYF TGTGCCAGCAGTGTAGCGGGGGGGGCTTCAGATACGCAGTATTTT
. TRBJ1-4 TRBD1 TRBV11-2 CASSLGDRDEKLFF TGTGCCAGCAGCTTGGGGGACAGAGATGAAAAACTGTTTTTT
. TRBJ2-7 . TRBV14 CASSHGLPERDSYEQYF TGTGCCAGCAGCCATGGACTCCCCGAAAGGGATTCCTACGAGCAGTACTTC